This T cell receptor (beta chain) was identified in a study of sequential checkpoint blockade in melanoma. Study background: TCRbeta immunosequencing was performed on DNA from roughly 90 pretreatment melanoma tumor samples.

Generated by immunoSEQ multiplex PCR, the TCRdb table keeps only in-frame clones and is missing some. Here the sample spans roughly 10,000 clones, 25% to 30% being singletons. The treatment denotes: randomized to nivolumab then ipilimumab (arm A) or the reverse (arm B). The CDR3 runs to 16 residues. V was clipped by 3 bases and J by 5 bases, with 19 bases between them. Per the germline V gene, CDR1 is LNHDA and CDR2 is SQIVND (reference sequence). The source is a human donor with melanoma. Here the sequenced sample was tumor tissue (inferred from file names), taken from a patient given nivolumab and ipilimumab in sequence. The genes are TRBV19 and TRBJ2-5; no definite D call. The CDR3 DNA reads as TGTGCCAGTAGTATTGGTAGGGCTAGTGACTGGGAGACCCAGTACTTC. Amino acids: CASSIGRASDWETQYF. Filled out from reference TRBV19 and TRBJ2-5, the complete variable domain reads DGGITQSPKYLFRKEGQNVTLSCEQNLNHDAMYWYRQDPGQGLRLIYYSQIVNDFQKGDIAEGYSVSREKKESFPLTVTSAQKNPTAFYLCASSIGRASDWETQYFGPGTRLLVL.